Listed here are 25 T cell receptor beta chains from one sample, sequenced in a study of T cell clones after liver transplantation. Assay used: immunoSEQ multiplex PCR; TCRdb lists only in-frame clones, some missing. The sample has fewer than 7,000 clones; roughly 85% are singletons. The sequences come from CD8+ T cells from blood, collected 24 months after liver transplant. All receptors derive from a human patient who received a liver transplant. These T cells may partly come from the graft donor.

The chain is built from TRBV19 and TRBJ1-1; unclear D gene. V was clipped by 5 bases and J by 4 bases, with 5 bases between them. Germline CDR1 LNHDA, CDR2 SQIVND (reference sequence). The CDR3 is 11 residues long. The CDR3 DNA reads as TGTGCCAGTAGTCTCGGCACTGAAGCTTTCTTT. Amino acids: CASSLGTEAFF.

This rearrangement joins TRBV6-5 to TRBJ2-2; D unclear. Germline CDR1 is MNHEY and CDR2 is SVGAGI. Trimming removed 4 bases at V and 4 bases at J, with 7 bases between. The CDR3 is 13 amino acids. The CDR3 nucleotides are TGTGCCAGCAGTTTTTCGAGCACCGGGGAGCTGTTTTTT. Protein sequence: CASSFSSTGELFF.

This chain connects TRBV7-9 to TRBJ1-5, with a tentative D call TRBD1 (6 bases). Germline V gene data show CDR1 as SEHNR and CDR2 as FQNEAQ (reference sequence). The V gene lost 5 bases and the J gene lost 6 bases, with 14 bases spanning the gap. The CDR3 runs to 14 residues. CDR3 sequence reads: CASSGGGSGQPQHF. The DNA for the CDR3 is TGTGCCAGCAGCGGGGGGGGCTCTGGTCAGCCCCAGCATTTT.

This sequence joins TRBV10-3 and TRBJ2-7; D is tentatively TRBD1 or TRBD2 (5 bases each). This CDR3 region has 15 residues. Trimming cost V 4 bases and J 2 bases, with 15 bases left between them. Looked up from germline, CDR1 is ENHRY and CDR2 is SYGVKD. This CDR3 is CAISVDGTDAYEQYF. In nucleotides, the CDR3 is TGTGCCATCAGTGTAGACGGGACGGACGCCTACGAGCAGTACTTC.

This sequence joins TRBV6-9 and TRBJ2-1; D not resolved. This CDR3 region has 15 residues. The germline V gene has CDR1 MNHGY and CDR2 SVAAGI. V was shortened by 3 bases and J by 2 bases, with 11 bases between the two germline ends. CDR3 sequence reads: CASSYYLSTYNEQFF. CDR3 DNA: TGTGCCAGCAGTTACTATCTGTCCACCTACAATGAGCAGTTCTTC.

This clone was observed a few times. This sequence joins TRBV5-4 and TRBJ2-5; D gene unclear. CDR3 length: 14 residues. The germline V gene has CDR1 SGHNT and CDR2 YYREEE (reference sequence). V lost 4 bases, J lost 5 bases, and 15 bases lay in between. The DNA for the CDR3 is TGTGCCAGCAGCGCCCCCGGCGGTAGGGAGACCCAGTACTTC. As protein: CASSAPGGRETQYF.

This chain uses TRBV6-6 with TRBJ2-1, with TRBD2 identical over 11 bases. Germline V gene sequence: CDR1 MNHNY, CDR2 SVGAGI (reference sequence). V lost 8 bases and J lost 1; bases outside the gene matches: 7. This CDR3 spans 16 amino acids. The CDR3 loop reads CASRGTSGLSYNEQFF. In DNA form, the CDR3 reads TGTGCCAGCCGTGGGACTAGCGGCTTATCCTACAATGAGCAGTTCTTC.

This clone was observed a handful of times. The chain carries TRBV2 and TRBJ2-5, with D unclear. Trimming removed 5 bases at V and 5 bases at J, with 9 bases between. CDR3 size: 12 residues. Germline-derived CDR1 and CDR2 are SNHLY and FYNNEI. The CDR3 spells CASSSGVETQYF. The CDR3 DNA reads TGTGCCAGCAGTTCCGGTGTCGAGACCCAGTACTTC.

This clone occurred a few times. The V gene is TRBV7-9, the J gene TRBJ2-3; D might be TRBD2 (5 bases). V was shortened by 5 bases and J by 3 bases, with 15 bases between the two germline ends. CDR1 is SEHNR and CDR2 is FQNEAQ in the germline V gene (reference sequence). The CDR3 loop spans 15 amino acids. CDR3: CASSGRGSGTDTQYF. CDR3 in DNA: TGTGCCAGCAGCGGAAGAGGGTCCGGGACAGATACGCAGTATTTT. The full variable domain, completed using reference TRBV7-9 and TRBJ2-3, is DTGVSQNPRHKITKRGQNVTFRCDPISEHNRLYWYRQTLGQGPEFLTYFQNEAQLEKSRLLSDRFSAERPKGSFSTLEIQRTEQGDSAMYLCASSGRGSGTDTQYFGPGTRLTVL.

This clone has only a few counts. The CDR3 DNA is TGTGCCAGCAGTTTATGGGTGGGGTGGGGTGGCTACGAGCAGTACTTC. This gives the protein CASSLWVGWGGYEQYF. The V call is TRBV28, the J call TRBJ2-7; no firm D call. The V gene's germline CDR1 is MDHEN and CDR2 SYDVKM. The CDR3 sequence is 16 residues long. V lost 0 bases and J 3 bases, leaving 15 bases between the germline ends.

This clone has a handful of counts. The J gene is TRBJ1-5, the V gene TRBV10-3; 9 bases line up with TRBD1. Trimming at V came to 0 bases and at J to 5 bases, leaving 2 bases not matched to a gene. Per the germline V gene, CDR1 is ENHRY and CDR2 is SYGVKD. This CDR3 is built from 15 residues. The CDR3 nucleotides are TGTGCCATCAGTGAGTCAGACAGGGGGTATCAGCCCCAGCATTTT. As protein: CAISESDRGYQPQHF.

A single count supports this clone. The chain recombines TRBV13 with TRBJ1-5; D not certain. The CDR3 sequence is 15 residues long. Germline values: CDR1 PRHDT, CDR2 FYEKMQ (reference sequence). The V end was cut by 3 bases, the J end by 5 bases, with 14 bases between. The CDR3 DNA is TGTGCCAGCAGCTTGTCAGGTGACCTGTATCAGCCCCAGCATTTT. Encoded protein: CASSLSGDLYQPQHF.

The chain links TRBV27 to TRBJ2-3; TRBD2 matches 7 bases. The germline CDR1 and CDR2 sequences are MNHEY and SMNVEV (reference sequence). V was clipped by 4 bases and J by 4 bases; unmatched bases: 8. CDR3 length: 15 residues. In nucleotides, the CDR3 is TGTGCCAGCAGTTACCCGGGAGGCCGGCCAGATACGCAGTATTTT. As protein: CASSYPGGRPDTQYF.

V usage is TRBV27 and J usage is TRBJ2-5; D is possibly TRBD1 (6 bases). The CDR3 covers 17 residues. V was pared by 4 bases and J by 4 bases, with 22 bases between. Looked up from germline, CDR1 is MNHEY and CDR2 is SMNVEV (reference sequence). In DNA form, the CDR3 reads TGTGCCAGCAGTTCGAGATCCCTCACAGGGTTGGCAGAGACCCAGTACTTC. The encoded protein is CASSSRSLTGLAETQYF.

This clone was found a few times. The CDR3 reads CASSMGSTGELFF. CDR3 DNA sequence: TGTGCCAGTAGTATGGGCAGCACCGGGGAGCTGTTTTTT. The chain links TRBV19 to TRBJ2-2; D is ambiguous. Germline CDR1 is LNHDA and CDR2 is SQIVND (reference sequence). V gave up 3 bases and J gave up 4 bases, with 6 bases separating them. This CDR3 region has 13 residues.

The chain links TRBV7-8 to TRBJ1-5; maybe TRBD1 (5 bases). Germline lookup yields CDR1 SGHVS and CDR2 FQNEAQ. This CDR3 region has 14 residues. The germline V and J ends were trimmed by 6 bases and 6 bases, with 15 bases remaining between them. In DNA form, the CDR3 reads TGTGCCAGCAGACTCGGGGGGATTGCTCAGCCCCAGCATTTT. It encodes CASRLGGIAQPQHF.

V is TRBV4-2 and J is TRBJ1-3, with unresolved D. Trimming cost V 1 base and J 1 base, with 2 bases left between them. Germline CDR1 and CDR2: LGHNA and YNFKEQ. The CDR3 length is 13 residues. The CDR3 DNA is TGTGCCAGCAGCCAAGGGTCTGGAAACACCATATATTTT. It translates to CASSQGSGNTIYF.

The chain is built from TRBV28 and TRBJ1-4; no firm D call. This CDR3 region has 11 residues. The ends were cut back, 7 bases at V and 6 bases at J, with 6 bases in the middle. Germline V lookup: CDR1 MDHEN, CDR2 SYDVKM. CDR3 sequence: CASTKDEKLFF. The CDR3 DNA reads as TGTGCCAGCACCAAAGATGAAAAACTGTTTTTT. Full variable domain (missing parts from reference TRBV28 and TRBJ1-4): DVKVTQSSRYLVKRTGEKVFLECVQDMDHENMFWYRQDPGLGLRLIYFSYDVKMKEKGDIPEGYSVSREKKERFSLILESASTNQTSMYLCASTKDEKLFFGSGTQLSVL.

The chain employs TRBV7-9 and TRBJ2-5; no clear D. V was cut by 6 bases and J by 1 base, with 9 bases left in between. Germline CDR1 SEHNR, CDR2 FQNEAQ (reference sequence). This CDR3 spans 13 amino acids. CDR3 residues: CASRHEGQETQYF. The CDR3 nucleotides are TGTGCCAGCAGGCACGAAGGCCAAGAGACCCAGTACTTC.

The rearrangement links TRBV11-1 to TRBJ2-1; D not certain. Per germline, CDR1 SGHAT and CDR2 FQDESV (reference sequence). V lost 8 bases and J 5 bases, leaving 7 bases between the germline ends. The CDR3 spans 11 residues. CDR3 in DNA: TGTGCCAGCTGGATTAACAATGAGCAGTTCTTC. As protein: CASWINNEQFF.

The chain is built from TRBV11-3 and TRBJ2-1, with 7 bases fitting TRBD1. The CDR3 runs 16 residues. The V gene's germline CDR1 is SGHNT and CDR2 YENEEA. J lost 0 bases, V lost 5 bases, and 7 bases had no gene match. The CDR3 sequence is CASSSPTGDSYNEQFF. The CDR3 nucleotides read TGTGCCAGCAGCAGCCCTACAGGGGACTCCTACAATGAGCAGTTCTTC. Using reference TRBV11-3 and TRBJ2-1 for the parts outside the CDR3, the full variable domain is EAGVVQSPRYKIIEKKQPVAFWCNPISGHNTLYWYLQNLGQGPELLIRYENEEAVDDSQLPKDRFSAERLKGVDSTLKIQPAELGDSAVYLCASSSPTGDSYNEQFFGPGTRLTVL.

The chain links TRBV7-9 to TRBJ2-5; no clear D gene. V lost 5 bases to trimming and J lost 0 bases, with 16 bases between them. The germline V gene has CDR1 SEHNR and CDR2 FQNEAQ (reference sequence). The CDR3 has 16 residues. CDR3 sequence reads: CASSLGETSYQETQYF. The CDR3 DNA is TGTGCCAGCAGCCTAGGAGAGACCTCGTACCAAGAGACCCAGTACTTC.

The CDR3 DNA is TGTGCCAGCAGCGTAGCTCCGGCAGGGAACACTGAAGCTTTCTTT. Translating it yields CASSVAPAGNTEAFF. The chain uses TRBV9 and TRBJ1-1; D is unresolved. The V end was cut by 0 bases, the J end by 1 base, with 10 bases between. The CDR3 is made up of 15 amino acids. In germline, CDR1 is SGDLS, CDR2 YYNGEE.

V and J are TRBV19 and TRBJ2-1; D may be TRBD2 (7 bases). This CDR3 is 13 amino acids long. Germline loops: CDR1 LNHDA, CDR2 SQIVND (reference sequence). The V gene lost 6 bases and the J gene lost 5 bases, with 11 bases spanning the gap. The CDR3 sequence: CASSLGGHNEQFF. CDR3 coding DNA: TGTGCCAGTAGCCTGGGGGGGCACAATGAGCAGTTCTTC.

V usage is TRBV4-3 and J usage is TRBJ2-1; TRBD2 matches 7 bases. CDR1 and CDR2 (germline): LGHNA, YSLEER. The trim removed 3 bases at V and 4 bases at J, leaving 15 bases unmatched. The CDR3 loop spans 18 amino acids. The CDR3 coding sequence is TGCGCCAGCAGCCACACCCACCCTCAGTCTAGCGGTTACAATGAGCAGTTCTTC. Translating it yields CASSHTHPQSSGYNEQFF.